The next 10 T cell receptor beta chains were all read from a single sample in a study of monozygotic twins with inflammatory bowel disease. TCRdb re-analyzed the 5' RACE reads; it lists each CDR3 protein once, without DNA. The sample spans about 150,000 distinct CDR3 sequences; the ten largest clones claim 1% to 1.5%. What was sequenced was blood. These receptors all come from a human donor with ulcerative colitis or Crohn's disease, or a healthy co-twin of an affected twin (not recorded which).

The chain carries TRBV7-2 and TRBJ1-5; TCRdb names TRBD1, which stays unverified in the absence of DNA. This CDR3 region has 15 residues. Germline V gives CDR1 SGHTA, CDR2 FQGNSA. The CDR3 sequence is CASSLVGQGVQPQHF.

Here the CDR3 reads CSANSGTSGTDTQYF. The chain uses TRBV20-1 and TRBJ2-3; as DNA is missing, the TRBD2 call by TCRdb cannot be tested. Germline CDR1 is DFQATT and CDR2 is SNEGSKA (reference sequence). CDR3 length: 15 amino acids.

V usage is TRBV5-1 and J usage is TRBJ2-3; TCRdb's D call of TRBD1 is untestable without DNA. The CDR3 runs 16 residues. Germline CDR1 is SGHRS and CDR2 is YFSETQ. CDR3 region: CASTLGGKMRTDTQYF.

The rearrangement joins TRBV5-5 to TRBJ1-1; with no DNA, the TCRdb D assignment of TRBD1 cannot be verified. Germline V gene sequence: CDR1 SGHKS, CDR2 YYEKEE (reference sequence). This CDR3 is 15 amino acids long. The CDR3 sequence is CASSALNLGDTEAFF. Complete variable domain (other parts from reference TRBV5-5 and TRBJ1-1): DAGVTQSPTHLIKTRGQQVTLRCSPISGHKSVSWYQQVLGQGPQFIFQYYEKEERGRGNFPDRFSARQFPNYSSELNVNALLLGDSALYLCASSALNLGDTEAFFGQGTRLTVV.

The V call is TRBV30, the J call TRBJ1-5; TCRdb reports TRBD1, a call that lacks DNA to check it against. Germline V gene data show CDR1 as GTSNPN and CDR2 as SVGIG (reference sequence). The length of the CDR3 is 13 residues. The CDR3 protein is CAWTPGGMQPQHF. Supplemented by reference TRBV30 and TRBJ1-5, the full variable domain reads SQTIHQWPATLVQPVGSPLSLECTVEGTSNPNLYWYRQAAGRGLQLLFYSVGIGQISSEVPQNLSASRPQDRQFILSSKKLLLSDSGFYLCAWTPGGMQPQHFGDGTRLSIL.

The chain is built from TRBV24-1 and TRBJ2-3. This CDR3 has 12 residues. Germline CDR1 is KGHDR and CDR2 is SFDVKD. The CDR3 spells CATSGTTDTQYF.

The V and J genes are TRBV6-2 or TRBV6-3 and TRBJ2-1; as DNA is missing, the TRBD2 call by TCRdb cannot be tested. Germline CDR1 reads MNHEY; CDR2 reads SVGEGT. This CDR3 is built from 18 residues. The CDR3 loop is CASSYSGLADSSYNEQFF.

The V and J genes are TRBV5-1 and TRBJ1-4; lacking DNA, the TRBD1 call made by TCRdb goes unchecked. Germline CDR1 reads SGHRS; CDR2 reads YFSETQ. The CDR3 length is 14 residues. This chain's CDR3 is CASSRGTGNEKLFF.

The chain combines TRBV20-1 with TRBJ2-1. CDR3 length: 17 amino acids. Germline lookup yields CDR1 DFQATT and CDR2 SNEGSKA (reference sequence). The CDR3 loop is CSARDIGGGSSYNEQFF.

This chain uses TRBV30 with TRBJ1-5; the TCRdb D gene call, TRBD1, has no DNA to confirm it. Germline V gives CDR1 GTSNPN, CDR2 SVGIG (reference sequence). The CDR3 consists of 15 residues. CDR3 loop: CAWTGSGGVNQPQHF.